The rows below give T cell receptor beta chains drawn from one sample of a study of blood T cells in healthy people across ages. From the 5' RACE reads, TCRdb called clonotypes with MiXCR, one entry per CDR3 protein. The table records hundreds of thousands of distinct CDR3 sequences, roughly 25% of them present only once. These sequences were also reported in another study, on T cells of mothers and their children.

Sequencing used blood. These receptors all come from a boy aged 5-17 years in good health. The CDR3 runs from the conserved cysteine through the conserved F or W. Fields, in order: clone size, J gene, D gene, V gene, CDR3 DNA, CDR3 protein. D genes are given only for firm matches. Expanded clones are given a class, and other clones once, few, many or no size at all.

>few|TRBJ2-5|TRBD2|TRBV5-1
TGCGCCAGCAGCGAGGGTCTAGCGGGAGTTGGAGAGACCCAGTACTTC
CASSEGLAGVGETQYF
>few|TRBJ1-4|.|TRBV12-5
TGTGCTAGTGGGCCCGGGTTTAATGAAAAACCGTTTTTT
CASGPGFNEKPFF
>.|TRBJ2-1|TRBD2|TRBV3-1
TGTGCCAGCAGTCCCTTACTAGCGGGAAAGTACAATGAGCAGTTCTTC
CASSPLLAGKYNEQFF
>.|TRBJ1-4|.|TRBV11-2
TGTGCCAGCAGCCTCCTGTACAGCTCTAATGAAAAACTGTTTTTT
CASSLLYSSNEKLFF
>.|TRBJ2-6|.|TRBV4-1
TGCGCCAGCAGCCAATTTTCTGGGGCCAACGTCCTGACTTTC
CASSQFSGANVLTF
>.|TRBJ1-2|.|TRBV7-2
TGTGCCAGCAGCTTTTCCCTTTACGCTGAGGGAGGCTACACCTTC
CASSFSLYAEGGYTF
>.|TRBJ2-1|.|TRBV7-2
TGTGCCAGCAGCTTTCCACTAGCTTACAATGAGCAGTTCTTC
CASSFPLAYNEQFF
>few|TRBJ2-6|TRBD1|TRBV19
TGTGCCAGTAGTACCATCCAGGGGGCGAAAGGGGCCAACGTCCTGACTTTC
CASSTIQGAKGANVLTF
>.|TRBJ2-1|.|TRBV6-5
TGTGCCAGCAGTTACTCCGGGGGCGGGCAGTTCTTC
CASSYSGGGQFF
>few|TRBJ1-2|.|TRBV25-1
TGTGCCAGCAGTGAATACTTCCTCGGGGACTATGGCTACACCTTC
CASSEYFLGDYGYTF
>.|TRBJ1-1|.|TRBV4-3
TGCGCCAGCAGGAAACAGCTTAACACTGAAGCTTTCTTT
CASRKQLNTEAFF
>.|TRBJ2-5|.|TRBV29-1
TGCAGCGCCTTTATCTCCAGGGTAGAGGAGACCCAGTACTTC
CSAFISRVEETQYF
>.|TRBJ1-1|.|TRBV20-1
TGCAGTGCTAGAGATTTGGAGGGATCGGTCACTGAAGCTTTCTTT
CSARDLEGSVTEAFF
>.|TRBJ1-2|.|TRBV6-5
TGTGCCAGCAGTGCCACCGGGGCCGCCGGCTACACCTTC
CASSATGAAGYTF
>once|TRBJ2-1|.|TRBV20-1
TGCAGTGCTAGTGATAGCTTCGGGAATGAGCAGTTCTTC
CSASDSFGNEQFF
>few|TRBJ2-2|.|TRBV24-1
TGTGCCACCAGTTCGTATTGGACGCGGGACACCGGGGAGCTGTTTTTT
CATSSYWTRDTGELFF
>.|TRBJ1-5|TRBD1|TRBV29-1
TGCAGCGTAGGACAGGGCAATCAGCCCCAGCATTTT
CSVGQGNQPQHF
>.|TRBJ2-4|.|TRBV28
TGTGCCAGCAGTTTCTGGTGGTCAGTAGCCAAAAACATTCAGTACTTC
CASSFWWSVAKNIQYF
>few|TRBJ2-7|TRBD2|TRBV20-1
TGCAGTGCTAGAGGTAGCGGGCGCCTCTACGAGCAGTACTTC
CSARGSGRLYEQYF
>few|TRBJ2-1|.|TRBV29-1
TGCAGCGTTGAAGATGGGGACACCTCCTACAATGAGCAGTTCTTC
CSVEDGDTSYNEQFF
>.|TRBJ2-1|TRBD2|TRBV9
TGTGCCAGCAGCGCCCTAGCGGGAGGGAGCCACAATGAGCAGTTCTTC
CASSALAGGSHNEQFF
>.|TRBJ1-4|.|TRBV7-9
TGTGCCAGCAGCCCCCCATGGTCTAATGAAAAACTGTTTTTT
CASSPPWSNEKLFF
>.|TRBJ2-5|.|TRBV5-1
TGCGCCAGCAGCTGGGGGGCAGGGGAGGCGGAGACCCAGTACTTC
CASSWGAGEAETQYF
>few|TRBJ2-7|TRBD2|TRBV6-2/TRBV6-3
TGTGCCAGCAGTTACACGCCTAGTCTAGCGGGAGAGTCCCACGAGCAGTACTTC
CASSYTPSLAGESHEQYF
>many|TRBJ2-2|.|TRBV6-2/TRBV6-3
TGTGCCAGCAGTTTGGTTGCCGGGGAGCTGTTTTTT
CASSLVAGELFF
>.|TRBJ1-3|.|TRBV3-1
TGTGCCAGCAGCCAATTGACCGGTCCTGGAAACACCATATATTTT
CASSQLTGPGNTIYF
>.|TRBJ1-2|.|TRBV29-1
TGCAGCGTGTACAGTCGACTTAGGGGCTACACCTTC
CSVYSRLRGYTF
>.|TRBJ2-1|.|TRBV20-1
TGCAGTGCTAGAGATCGGGGGTTTGGTAGCAATGAGCAGTTCTTC
CSARDRGFGSNEQFF
>.|TRBJ1-6|TRBD1|TRBV12-3/TRBV12-4
TGTGCCAGCAGCCCCGGGACAGGGTCTTCACCCCTCCACTTT
CASSPGTGSSPLHF
>.|TRBJ1-2|.|TRBV12-3/TRBV12-4
TGTGCCAGCAGTTTAGGAGGGCTTGGCTATGGCTACACCTTC
CASSLGGLGYGYTF
>few|TRBJ1-1|.|TRBV24-1
TGTGCCACCAGCATTGGGGTTGGCACTGAAGCTTTCTTT
CATSIGVGTEAFF
>.|TRBJ2-7|TRBD2|TRBV7-9
TGTGCCAGCAGCCCCAGAACTAGCGGGAGCGACTACGAGCAGTACTTC
CASSPRTSGSDYEQYF
>many|TRBJ2-5|.|TRBV7-6
TGTGCCAGCAGCTCGAACCAAGAGACCCAGTACTTC
CASSSNQETQYF
>few|TRBJ2-3|TRBD2|TRBV12-3/TRBV12-4
TGTGCCAGCAGTTCCCTAGCGGGGGGGCCAGATACGCAGTATTTT
CASSSLAGGPDTQYF
>few|TRBJ1-2|.|TRBV10-3
TGTGCCATCAGTGAGTCGGCGACAGGTCGGGGCTACACCTTC
CAISESATGRGYTF
>.|TRBJ2-7|.|TRBV19
TGTGCCAGTAGTTTGCCCCAAGCGGGTGCCGAGCAGTACTTC
CASSLPQAGAEQYF
>.|TRBJ2-5|.|TRBV5-1
TGCGCCAGCAGCTTTGACCAGCAAGAGACCCAGTACTTC
CASSFDQQETQYF
>few|TRBJ1-2|TRBD1|TRBV7-8
TGTGCCAGCAGCTCACAACAGGGGAGGAGGGGTGGCTACACCTTC
CASSSQQGRRGGYTF
>few|TRBJ2-4|.|TRBV28
TGTGCCAGTGGACAGCTAGCCAAAAACATTCAGTACTTC
CASGQLAKNIQYF
>.|TRBJ2-7|.|TRBV19
TGTGCCAGTAGACCCGTCGGTGGCGAGCAGTACTTC
CASRPVGGEQYF
>.|TRBJ2-3|TRBD1|TRBV5-1
TGCGCCAGCAGCTTCAGACAGGGACGCACAGATACGCAGTATTTT
CASSFRQGRTDTQYF
>.|TRBJ2-3|.|TRBV6-1
TGTGCCAGCAGCCCAGGGGAAGGGGAAGTCACAGATACGCAGTATTTT
CASSPGEGEVTDTQYF
>.|TRBJ2-3|TRBD2|TRBV28
TGTGCCAGCAGTTTCCAGCGGGAGATCTCCGATACGCAGTATTTT
CASSFQREISDTQYF
>few|TRBJ2-7|.|TRBV4-1
TGCGCCAGCAGTCACCCAGCGGAGGGCGCCTACGAGCAGTACTTC
CASSHPAEGAYEQYF
>many|TRBJ1-6|.|TRBV13
TGTGCCAGCAGCTTAAGCGTCGGGAATTCACCCCTCCACTTT
CASSLSVGNSPLHF
>.|TRBJ2-1|.|TRBV19
TGTGCCAGTACCTCGGGGACTGGGGCCTACAATGAGCAGTTCTTC
CASTSGTGAYNEQFF
>.|TRBJ2-7|.|TRBV5-1
TGCGCCAGCAGCTTGGAAGGGTGGACTTCCTACGAGCAGTACTTC
CASSLEGWTSYEQYF
>few|TRBJ2-7|TRBD2|TRBV10-3
TGTGCCATCAGTGAGTCGGGGACTACAGACTACGAGCAGTACTTC
CAISESGTTDYEQYF
>.|TRBJ2-2|TRBD1|TRBV5-1
TGCGCCAGCAGCAGGTCCGGGACAGGGTCCACCGGGGAGCTGTTTTTT
CASSRSGTGSTGELFF
>.|TRBJ2-7|.|TRBV6-2/TRBV6-3
TGTGCCAGCAGTTACTCCCCCGACGTAGCCTACGAGCAGTACTTC
CASSYSPDVAYEQYF
>.|TRBJ1-2|.|TRBV7-9
TGTGCCAGCAGCTTAGCAGCCTCCTACTATGCGGGCTACACCTTC
CASSLAASYYAGYTF
>.|TRBJ2-7|.|TRBV28
TGTGCCAGCAGTTTATCAGTTAATAAGAACTACGAGCAGTACTTC
CASSLSVNKNYEQYF
>few|TRBJ2-6|.|TRBV12-3/TRBV12-4
TGTGCCAGCAGTGGTGATACTGGGGCCAACGTCCTGACTTTC
CASSGDTGANVLTF